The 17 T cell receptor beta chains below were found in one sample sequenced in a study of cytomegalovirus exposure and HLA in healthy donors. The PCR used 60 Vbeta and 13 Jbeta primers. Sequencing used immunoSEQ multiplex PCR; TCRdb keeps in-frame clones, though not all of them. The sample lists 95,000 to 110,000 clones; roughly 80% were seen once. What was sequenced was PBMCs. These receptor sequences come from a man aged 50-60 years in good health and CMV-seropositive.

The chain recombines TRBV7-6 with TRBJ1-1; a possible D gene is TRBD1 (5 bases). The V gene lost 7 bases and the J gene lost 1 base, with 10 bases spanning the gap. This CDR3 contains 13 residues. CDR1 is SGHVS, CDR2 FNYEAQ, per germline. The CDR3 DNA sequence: TGTGCCAGCATCCAGGGTCCGAACACTGAAGCTTTCTTT. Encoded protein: CASIQGPNTEAFF.

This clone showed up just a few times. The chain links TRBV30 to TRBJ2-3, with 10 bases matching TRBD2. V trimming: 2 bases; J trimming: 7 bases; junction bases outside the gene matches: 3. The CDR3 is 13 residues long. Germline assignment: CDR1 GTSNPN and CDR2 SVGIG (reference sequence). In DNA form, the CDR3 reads TGTGCCTGGAGTACAGCGGGAGGGTATACGCAGTATTTT. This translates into CAWSTAGGYTQYF.

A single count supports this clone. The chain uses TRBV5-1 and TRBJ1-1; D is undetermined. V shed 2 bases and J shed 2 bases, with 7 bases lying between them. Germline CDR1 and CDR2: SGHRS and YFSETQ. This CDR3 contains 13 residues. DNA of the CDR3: TGCGCCAGCAGCTTAAACAGCAACACTGAAGCTTTCTTT. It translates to CASSLNSNTEAFF.

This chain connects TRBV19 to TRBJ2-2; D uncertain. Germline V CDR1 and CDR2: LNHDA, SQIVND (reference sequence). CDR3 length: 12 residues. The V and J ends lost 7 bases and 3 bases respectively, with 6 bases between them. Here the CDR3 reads CASTVDTGELFF. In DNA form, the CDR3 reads TGTGCCAGTACTGTCGACACCGGGGAGCTGTTTTTT.

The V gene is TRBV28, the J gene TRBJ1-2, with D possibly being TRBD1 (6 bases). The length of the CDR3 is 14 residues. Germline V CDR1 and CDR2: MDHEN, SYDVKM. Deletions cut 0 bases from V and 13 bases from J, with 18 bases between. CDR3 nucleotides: TGTGCCAGCAGTTTATGGGAGGGGGGCCGGGGGGGCACCTTC. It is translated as CASSLWEGGRGGTF.

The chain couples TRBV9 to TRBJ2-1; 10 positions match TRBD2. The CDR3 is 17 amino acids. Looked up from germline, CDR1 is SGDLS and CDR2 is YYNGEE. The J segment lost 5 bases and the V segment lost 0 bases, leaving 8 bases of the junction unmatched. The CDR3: CASSVAALAGGHNEQFF. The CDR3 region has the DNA TGTGCCAGCAGCGTAGCAGCGTTAGCGGGAGGTCACAATGAGCAGTTCTTC.

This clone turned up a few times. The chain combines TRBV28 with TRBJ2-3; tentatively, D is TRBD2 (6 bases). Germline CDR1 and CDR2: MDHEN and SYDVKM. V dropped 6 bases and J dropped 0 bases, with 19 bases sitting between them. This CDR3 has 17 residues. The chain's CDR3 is CASSGPHAGTSTDTQYF. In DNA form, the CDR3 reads TGTGCCAGCAGCGGACCCCACGCGGGGACTAGCACAGATACGCAGTATTTT.

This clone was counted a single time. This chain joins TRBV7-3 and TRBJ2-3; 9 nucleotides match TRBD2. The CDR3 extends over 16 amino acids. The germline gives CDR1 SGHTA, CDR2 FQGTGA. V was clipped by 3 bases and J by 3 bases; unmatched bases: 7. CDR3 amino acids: CASSLIGAGGTDTQYF. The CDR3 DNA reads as TGTGCCAGCAGCTTGATAGGGGCGGGAGGGACAGATACGCAGTATTTT.

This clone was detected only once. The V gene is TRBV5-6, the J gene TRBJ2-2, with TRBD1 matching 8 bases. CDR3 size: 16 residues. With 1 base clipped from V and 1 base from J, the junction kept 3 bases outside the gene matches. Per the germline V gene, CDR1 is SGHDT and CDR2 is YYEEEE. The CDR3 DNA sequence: TGTGCCAGCAGCTTGTACGGGACAGGGAACACCGGGGAGCTGTTTTTT. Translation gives CASSLYGTGNTGELFF.

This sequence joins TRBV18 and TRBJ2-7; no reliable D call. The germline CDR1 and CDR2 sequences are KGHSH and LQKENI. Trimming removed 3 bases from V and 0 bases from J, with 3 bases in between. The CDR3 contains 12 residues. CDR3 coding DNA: TGTGCCAGCTCACCCCTCTCCTACGAGCAGTACTTC. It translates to CASSPLSYEQYF.

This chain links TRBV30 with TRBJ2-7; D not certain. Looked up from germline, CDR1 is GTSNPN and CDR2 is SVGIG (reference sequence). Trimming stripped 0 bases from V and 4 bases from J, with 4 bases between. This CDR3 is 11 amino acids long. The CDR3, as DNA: TGTGCCTGGAGTGTACAGTACGAGCAGTACTTC. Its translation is CAWSVQYEQYF.

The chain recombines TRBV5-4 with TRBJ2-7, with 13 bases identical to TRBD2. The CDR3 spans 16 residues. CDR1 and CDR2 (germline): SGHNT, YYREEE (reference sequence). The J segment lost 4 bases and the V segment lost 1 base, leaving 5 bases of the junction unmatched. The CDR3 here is CASSLTSGRASYEQYF. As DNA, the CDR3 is TGTGCCAGCAGCTTGACTAGCGGGAGGGCCTCGTACGAGCAGTACTTC.

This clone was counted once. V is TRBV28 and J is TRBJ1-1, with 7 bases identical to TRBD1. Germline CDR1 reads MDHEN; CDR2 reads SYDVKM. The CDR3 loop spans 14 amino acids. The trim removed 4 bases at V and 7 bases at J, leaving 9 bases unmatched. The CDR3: CASSSFTGAGEAFF. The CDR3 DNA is TGTGCCAGCAGTTCTTTTACAGGGGCGGGTGAAGCTTTCTTT.

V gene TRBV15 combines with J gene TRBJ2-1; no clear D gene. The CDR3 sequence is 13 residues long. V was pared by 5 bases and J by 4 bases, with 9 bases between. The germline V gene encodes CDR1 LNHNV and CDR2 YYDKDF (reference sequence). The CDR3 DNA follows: TGTGCCACCAGCCAAGAACAGTACAATGAGCAGTTCTTC. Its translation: CATSQEQYNEQFF.

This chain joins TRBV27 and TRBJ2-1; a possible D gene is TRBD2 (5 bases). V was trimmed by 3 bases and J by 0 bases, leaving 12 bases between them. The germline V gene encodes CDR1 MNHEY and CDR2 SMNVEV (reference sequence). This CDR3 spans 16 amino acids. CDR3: CASSFDGMSSYNEQFF. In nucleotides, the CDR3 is TGTGCCAGCAGTTTTGACGGGATGAGCTCCTACAATGAGCAGTTCTTC.

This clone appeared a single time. As DNA, the CDR3 is TGTGCCAGCAGTTTAAGTCAGACCGGGGAGCTGTTTTTT. As protein: CASSLSQTGELFF. The chain combines TRBV27 with TRBJ2-2; D unresolved. This CDR3 has 13 amino acids. Trimming stripped 2 bases from V and 5 bases from J, with 6 bases between. CDR1 and CDR2 from the germline V gene are MNHEY and SMNVEV (reference sequence).

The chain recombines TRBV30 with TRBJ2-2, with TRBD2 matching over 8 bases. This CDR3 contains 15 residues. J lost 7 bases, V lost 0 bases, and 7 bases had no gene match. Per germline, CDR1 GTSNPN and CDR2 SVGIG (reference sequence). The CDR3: CAWSVIAGGIGELFF. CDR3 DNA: TGTGCCTGGAGTGTAATTGCGGGAGGAATCGGGGAGCTGTTTTTT.